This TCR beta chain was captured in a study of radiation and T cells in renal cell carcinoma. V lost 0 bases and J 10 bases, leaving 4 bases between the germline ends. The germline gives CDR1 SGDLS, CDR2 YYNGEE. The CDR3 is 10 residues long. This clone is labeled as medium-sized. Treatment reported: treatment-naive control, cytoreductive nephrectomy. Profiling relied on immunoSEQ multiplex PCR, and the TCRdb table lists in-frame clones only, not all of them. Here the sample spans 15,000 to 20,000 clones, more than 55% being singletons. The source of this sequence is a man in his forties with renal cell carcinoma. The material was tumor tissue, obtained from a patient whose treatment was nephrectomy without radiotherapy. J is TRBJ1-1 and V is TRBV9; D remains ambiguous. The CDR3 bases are TGTGCCAGCAGCGTAGAGTCAGCTTTCTTT. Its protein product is CASSVESAFF.